There are many counts of the clone carrying this TCR beta chain. Its antigen is unknown. Synthesis of cDNA was performed by 5'RACE using 10-nucleotide random UMIs. MiXCR was run by TCRdb on the 5' RACE reads, yielding one entry per CDR3 protein. The sample holds fewer than 90,000 distinct CDR3 sequences, roughly 5% seen once. This sample was taken from a study of neurological immune-mediated disorders. Study-wide findings and caveats: The repertoires of 18 of 34 multiple sclerosis patients were placed by phylogenetic grouping in a single related-CDR3 cluster, which may be a signature. The greatest TCR clonal expansion occurred in HTLV-1-associated myelopathy and the least in multiple sclerosis, which fell below healthy controls.

The germline CDR1 and CDR2 sequences are MGHDK and SYGVNS. The CDR3 length is 14 residues. Trimming at V came to 6 bases and at J to 1 base, leaving 5 bases not matched to a gene. V and J are TRBV25-1 and TRBJ2-5, with 7 bases identical to TRBD1. This clonotype was obtained from a man younger than 35 with multiple sclerosis. The source material was PBMCs. CDR3 sequence: CASRTTGRQETQYF. In nucleotides, the CDR3 is TGTGCCAGCAGGACGACAGGGCGCCAAGAGACCCAGTACTTC. Full variable domain (outside the CDR3, taken from reference TRBV25-1 and TRBJ2-5): EADIYQTPRYLVIGTGKKITLECSQTMGHDKMYWYQQDPGMELHLIHYSYGVNSTEKGDLSSESTVSRIRTEHFPLTLESARPSHTSQYLCASRTTGRQETQYFGPGTRLLVL.